Listed below are T cell receptor beta chains from one sample, sequenced in a study of OX40 agonist ivuxolimab in advanced cancers. The assay was immunoSEQ multiplex PCR, and TCRdb's table has in-frame clones only and misses some. Among 60,000 or so clones listed, 82% were seen once. The source material was CD4+ or CD8+ T cells sorted from blood, sampled in a trial of the OX40 agonist ivuxolimab. The receptor set was obtained from an adult with an advanced solid tumor such as melanoma, head and neck, liver or kidney cancer. Both conserved end residues are part of each CDR3. D genes are given only for firm matches. Clone size, where shown, is once, few, many, or a class for clones that have expanded.

clone size: .
J gene: TRBJ2-1
D gene: .
V gene: TRBV30
CDR3 DNA: TGTGCCTGGAGCAGGGGGAGGGCTTACAATGAGCAGTTCTTC
CDR3 protein: CAWSRGRAYNEQFF

clone size: .
J gene: TRBJ2-1
D gene: .
V gene: TRBV29-1
CDR3 DNA: TGCAGCGTTGAAGATAGAAAGACAGCTTTGTACAATGAGCAGTTCTTC
CDR3 protein: CSVEDRKTALYNEQFF

clone size: .
J gene: TRBJ1-1
D gene: .
V gene: TRBV6-5
CDR3 DNA: TGTGCCAGCGGAAGGGGCTCGCAAGGGAACACTGAAGCTTTCTTT
CDR3 protein: CASGRGSQGNTEAFF

clone size: .
J gene: TRBJ1-2
D gene: .
V gene: TRBV28
CDR3 DNA: TGTGCCAGCAGGATAGGGGAGGGCGGCGGCTATGGCTACACCTTC
CDR3 protein: CASRIGEGGGYGYTF

clone size: .
J gene: TRBJ2-5
D gene: .
V gene: TRBV29-1
CDR3 DNA: TGCAGCGTTGGGGGCCGCGGTACGTCCCAGTACTTC
CDR3 protein: CSVGGRGTSQYF

clone size: .
J gene: TRBJ2-3
D gene: TRBD2
V gene: TRBV6-1
CDR3 DNA: TGTGCCAGCAGTGAAGGGGCCAGGACTAGCGGGAGGGTAAATACGCAGTATTTT
CDR3 protein: CASSEGARTSGRVNTQYF

clone size: .
J gene: TRBJ1-2
D gene: .
V gene: TRBV28
CDR3 DNA: TGTGCCAGCAGTTTGGGAGCGGTGAATTATGGCTACACCTTC
CDR3 protein: CASSLGAVNYGYTF

clone size: .
J gene: TRBJ2-7
D gene: .
V gene: TRBV6-1
CDR3 DNA: TGTGCCTCAATGGGCTTGGGGGCCTACGAGCAGTACTTC
CDR3 protein: CASMGLGAYEQYF

clone size: .
J gene: TRBJ2-7
D gene: .
V gene: TRBV6-5
CDR3 DNA: TGTGCCAGCAGTTACTCCCGGCAGGGCTCCTACGAGCAGTACTTC
CDR3 protein: CASSYSRQGSYEQYF

clone size: .
J gene: TRBJ2-3
D gene: TRBD1
V gene: TRBV29-1
CDR3 DNA: TGCAGCGTAGACCTGGGACAGGGAGGGGATACGCAGTATTTT
CDR3 protein: CSVDLGQGGDTQYF

clone size: few
J gene: TRBJ2-3
D gene: .
V gene: TRBV5-1
CDR3 DNA: TGCGCCAGCAAGAGGAGGGAGGTATTCACAGATACGCAGTATTTT
CDR3 protein: CASKRREVFTDTQYF

clone size: .
J gene: TRBJ2-1
D gene: .
V gene: TRBV5-1
CDR3 DNA: TGCGCCAGCAGCTTGGGAGGCCTTAGGGATGAGCAGTTCTTC
CDR3 protein: CASSLGGLRDEQFF

clone size: many
J gene: TRBJ1-4
D gene: .
V gene: TRBV7-2
CDR3 DNA: TGTGCCAGCAGCTTAGACACAGGGAGTGAAAAACTGTTTTTT
CDR3 protein: CASSLDTGSEKLFF

clone size: .
J gene: TRBJ1-1
D gene: .
V gene: TRBV7-9
CDR3 DNA: TGTGCCAGCCGGGCTAGGGGACCGAACACTGAAGCTTTCTTT
CDR3 protein: CASRARGPNTEAFF

clone size: once
J gene: TRBJ2-7
D gene: .
V gene: TRBV6-1
CDR3 DNA: TGTGCCAGCAGGGGATCCTACGAGCAGTACTTC
CDR3 protein: CASRGSYEQYF

clone size: few
J gene: TRBJ1-5
D gene: .
V gene: TRBV2
CDR3 DNA: TGTGCCAGCACTCTGGGGACCTATCAGCCCCAGCATTTT
CDR3 protein: CASTLGTYQPQHF

clone size: few
J gene: TRBJ2-1
D gene: TRBD1
V gene: TRBV19
CDR3 DNA: TGTGCCAGTAGGGGGACAGGGTCCTACAATGAGCAGTTCTTC
CDR3 protein: CASRGTGSYNEQFF

clone size: .
J gene: TRBJ2-3
D gene: TRBD2
V gene: TRBV5-1
CDR3 DNA: TGCGCCAGCAGCTTGATAGCGGGATTCGCAGATACGCAGTATTTT
CDR3 protein: CASSLIAGFADTQYF

clone size: .
J gene: TRBJ2-3
D gene: TRBD2
V gene: TRBV5-1
CDR3 DNA: TGCGCCAGCAGCTTGGCAGCGGGAGGGACAGATACGCAGTATTTT
CDR3 protein: CASSLAAGGTDTQYF

clone size: .
J gene: TRBJ1-1
D gene: .
V gene: TRBV5-1
CDR3 DNA: TGCGCCAGCAGCTGGAGGGGGGGCGCGAACACTGAAGCTTTCTTT
CDR3 protein: CASSWRGGANTEAFF

clone size: .
J gene: TRBJ2-1
D gene: TRBD2
V gene: TRBV5-1
CDR3 DNA: TGCGCCAGCAGTCTAGCGGGAGTTCCTTCGGAGGAGCAGTTCTTC
CDR3 protein: CASSLAGVPSEEQFF

clone size: .
J gene: TRBJ2-1
D gene: .
V gene: TRBV2
CDR3 DNA: TGTGCCAGCAGTGAAGGGGCCAGGAACAATGAGCAGTTCTTC
CDR3 protein: CASSEGARNNEQFF

clone size: .
J gene: TRBJ2-3
D gene: .
V gene: TRBV9
CDR3 DNA: TGTGCCAGCAGCGTAGGTGGACTCAACTGGGCAGATACGCAGTATTTT
CDR3 protein: CASSVGGLNWADTQYF

clone size: .
J gene: TRBJ2-7
D gene: .
V gene: TRBV9
CDR3 DNA: TGTGCCAGCAGCGTAGATCCGGGCAACGCCTACGAGCAGTACTTC
CDR3 protein: CASSVDPGNAYEQYF

clone size: .
J gene: TRBJ2-7
D gene: TRBD1
V gene: TRBV6-5
CDR3 DNA: TGTGCCAGCAGGGACAGGCTCTCCTACGAGCAGTACTTC
CDR3 protein: CASRDRLSYEQYF

clone size: .
J gene: TRBJ2-1
D gene: TRBD2
V gene: TRBV19
CDR3 DNA: TGTGCCAGTAGCGGACTAGTTACCTACAATGAGCAGTTCTTC
CDR3 protein: CASSGLVTYNEQFF

clone size: .
J gene: TRBJ2-5
D gene: .
V gene: TRBV10-3
CDR3 DNA: TGTGCCAGCAGGCTAGGACCGATAAGAGATACCCAGTACTTC
CDR3 protein: CASRLGPIRDTQYF

clone size: .
J gene: TRBJ2-2
D gene: .
V gene: TRBV19
CDR3 DNA: TGTGCCAGTACAAGCCCCCCGAACACCGGGGAGCTGTTTTTT
CDR3 protein: CASTSPPNTGELFF

clone size: .
J gene: TRBJ2-1
D gene: .
V gene: TRBV7-9
CDR3 DNA: TGTGCCAGCAGCCCAAAGGGGCCAGCCACAGGGACTGAGCAGTTCTTC
CDR3 protein: CASSPKGPATGTEQFF

clone size: .
J gene: TRBJ2-7
D gene: .
V gene: TRBV13
CDR3 DNA: TGTGCCAGCAGCTCAAGGTCAGGGTCCTACGAGCAGTACTTC
CDR3 protein: CASSSRSGSYEQYF

clone size: .
J gene: TRBJ2-2
D gene: .
V gene: TRBV6-5
CDR3 DNA: TGTGCCAGCAGTCGAAACTATGACACCGGGGAGCTGTTTTTT
CDR3 protein: CASSRNYDTGELFF

clone size: .
J gene: TRBJ2-7
D gene: .
V gene: TRBV5-4
CDR3 DNA: TGTGCCAGCAGTGACGGACTCCCAGACTACGAGCAGTACTTC
CDR3 protein: CASSDGLPDYEQYF

clone size: .
J gene: TRBJ2-7
D gene: .
V gene: TRBV6-5
CDR3 DNA: TGTGCCAGCGGCCGGGGAAAAAACGAGCAGTACTTC
CDR3 protein: CASGRGKNEQYF

clone size: .
J gene: TRBJ2-7
D gene: TRBD1
V gene: TRBV28
CDR3 DNA: TGTGCCAGCAGGGGGACAGGGGCCTACGAGCAGTACTTC
CDR3 protein: CASRGTGAYEQYF

clone size: .
J gene: TRBJ2-1
D gene: .
V gene: TRBV28
CDR3 DNA: TGTGCCAGCAGTTCCCAGAGGGAGCGGCAGTTCTTC
CDR3 protein: CASSSQRERQFF

clone size: .
J gene: TRBJ2-7
D gene: .
V gene: TRBV6-1
CDR3 DNA: TGTGCCAGCAGTTCCCGTCCGGTTGAGCAGTACTTC
CDR3 protein: CASSSRPVEQYF

clone size: .
J gene: TRBJ1-3
D gene: .
V gene: TRBV10-3
CDR3 DNA: TGTGCCACCAGGGCCTCGGATTCTGGAAACACCATATATTTT
CDR3 protein: CATRASDSGNTIYF

clone size: .
J gene: TRBJ2-3
D gene: .
V gene: TRBV29-1
CDR3 DNA: TGCAGCGTTGAAGATCGTCTGGGGTCTAGCACAGATACGCAGTATTTT
CDR3 protein: CSVEDRLGSSTDTQYF

clone size: .
J gene: TRBJ2-7
D gene: .
V gene: TRBV4-3
CDR3 DNA: TGCGCCAGCTCCTTGGGTGCCTTGCAGTACTTC
CDR3 protein: CASSLGALQYF

clone size: .
J gene: TRBJ1-3
D gene: .
V gene: TRBV2
CDR3 DNA: TGTGCCAGCAGGTGGGGCCCAGGTCGAGGAAACACCATATATTTT
CDR3 protein: CASRWGPGRGNTIYF

clone size: .
J gene: TRBJ2-5
D gene: TRBD2
V gene: TRBV2
CDR3 DNA: TGTGCCAGCACAACCGGGACTAGCGGACCTCAAGAGACCCAGTACTTC
CDR3 protein: CASTTGTSGPQETQYF

clone size: .
J gene: TRBJ2-7
D gene: .
V gene: TRBV5-1
CDR3 DNA: TGCGCCAGCAGCTTGGCGGCCGGACTCCGGAACCGCGAGCAGTACTTC
CDR3 protein: CASSLAAGLRNREQYF

clone size: .
J gene: TRBJ2-7
D gene: TRBD2
V gene: TRBV7-8
CDR3 DNA: TGTGCCAGCAGCTTAGTGAGCGGGAGATTGTACGAGCAGTACTTC
CDR3 protein: CASSLVSGRLYEQYF

clone size: once
J gene: TRBJ2-1
D gene: .
V gene: TRBV5-4
CDR3 DNA: TGTGCCAGCAGCCAAGTCCGGGGCGACAGCTCCTACAATGAGCAGTTCTTC
CDR3 protein: CASSQVRGDSSYNEQFF

clone size: .
J gene: TRBJ2-2
D gene: TRBD1
V gene: TRBV6-1
CDR3 DNA: TGTGCCAGCAGTGAAGGTAGACAGGGAGTGCTGTTTTTT
CDR3 protein: CASSEGRQGVLFF

clone size: .
J gene: TRBJ1-2
D gene: TRBD1
V gene: TRBV10-3
CDR3 DNA: TGTGCCATCAGTGAGTTGAGGACAGGGGGTATCGATGGCTACACCTTC
CDR3 protein: CAISELRTGGIDGYTF

clone size: .
J gene: TRBJ1-2
D gene: TRBD1
V gene: TRBV18
CDR3 DNA: TGTGCCAGCTCACCTGCAGGGGGCGAGGATACTAACTATGGCTACACCTTC
CDR3 protein: CASSPAGGEDTNYGYTF

clone size: .
J gene: TRBJ2-5
D gene: TRBD2
V gene: TRBV5-1
CDR3 DNA: TGCGCCAGCAGCTTGACTAGCGGGATAGGGCAAGAGACCCAGTACTTC
CDR3 protein: CASSLTSGIGQETQYF

clone size: .
J gene: TRBJ1-5
D gene: TRBD1
V gene: TRBV6-1
CDR3 DNA: TGTGCCAGCCAACGACAGGGTTCGACTCAGCCCCAGCATTTT
CDR3 protein: CASQRQGSTQPQHF

clone size: .
J gene: TRBJ2-1
D gene: .
V gene: TRBV7-9
CDR3 DNA: TGTGCCAGCAGCTTGAACTCCTACAATGAGCAGTTCTTC
CDR3 protein: CASSLNSYNEQFF

clone size: .
J gene: TRBJ1-1
D gene: TRBD1
V gene: TRBV5-1
CDR3 DNA: TGCGCCAGCAGCGTTCGACAGGGTTCCCTGAACACTGAAGCTTTCTTT
CDR3 protein: CASSVRQGSLNTEAFF

clone size: .
J gene: TRBJ2-3
D gene: .
V gene: TRBV4-1
CDR3 DNA: TGCGCCAGCAGCCAAGAGGCCGGGGTTGGGGATACGCAGTATTTT
CDR3 protein: CASSQEAGVGDTQYF

clone size: .
J gene: TRBJ1-5
D gene: .
V gene: TRBV2
CDR3 DNA: TGTGCCAGCAGTTTTGGTCCCGGTTATAGCAATCAGCCCCAGCATTTT
CDR3 protein: CASSFGPGYSNQPQHF

clone size: .
J gene: TRBJ2-6
D gene: TRBD1
V gene: TRBV6-1
CDR3 DNA: TGTGCCACTAGGGGGCTATTGGCTGGGGCCAACGTCCTGACTTTC
CDR3 protein: CATRGLLAGANVLTF

clone size: .
J gene: TRBJ2-2
D gene: .
V gene: TRBV11-3
CDR3 DNA: TGTGCCAGCAGCTTAGTAGGGGACAACACCGGGGAGCTGTTTTTT
CDR3 protein: CASSLVGDNTGELFF

clone size: few
J gene: TRBJ2-5
D gene: .
V gene: TRBV7-2
CDR3 DNA: TGTGCCAGCAGCTTAGAAACGGGCAACGGGGAGACCCAGTACTTC
CDR3 protein: CASSLETGNGETQYF

clone size: .
J gene: TRBJ1-5
D gene: .
V gene: TRBV7-9
CDR3 DNA: TGTGCCAGCAGCTTAGAAGGGAGCGTCCAGCCCCAGCATTTT
CDR3 protein: CASSLEGSVQPQHF